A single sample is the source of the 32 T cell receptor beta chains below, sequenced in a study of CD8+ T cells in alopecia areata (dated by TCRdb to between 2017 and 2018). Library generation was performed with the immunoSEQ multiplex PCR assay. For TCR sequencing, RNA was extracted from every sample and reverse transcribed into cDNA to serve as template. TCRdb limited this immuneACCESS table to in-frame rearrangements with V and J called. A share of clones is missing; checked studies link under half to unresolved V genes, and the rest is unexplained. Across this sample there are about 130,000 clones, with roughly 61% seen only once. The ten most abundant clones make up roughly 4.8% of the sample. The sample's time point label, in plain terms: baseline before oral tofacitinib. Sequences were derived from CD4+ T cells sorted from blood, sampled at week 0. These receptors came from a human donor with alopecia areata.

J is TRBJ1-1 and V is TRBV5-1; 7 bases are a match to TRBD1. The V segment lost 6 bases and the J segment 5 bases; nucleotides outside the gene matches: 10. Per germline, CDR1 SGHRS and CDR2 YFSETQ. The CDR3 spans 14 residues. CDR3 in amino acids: CASTPKGARTEAFF. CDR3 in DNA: TGCGCCAGCACTCCTAAGGGGGCCCGAACTGAAGCTTTCTTT.

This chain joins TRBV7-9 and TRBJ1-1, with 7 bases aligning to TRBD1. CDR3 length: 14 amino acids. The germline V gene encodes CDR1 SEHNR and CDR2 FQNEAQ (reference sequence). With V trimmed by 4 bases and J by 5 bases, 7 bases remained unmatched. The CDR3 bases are TGTGCCAGCAGCTCCGACCCAGGGGGGACTGAAGCTTTCTTT. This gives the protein CASSSDPGGTEAFF.

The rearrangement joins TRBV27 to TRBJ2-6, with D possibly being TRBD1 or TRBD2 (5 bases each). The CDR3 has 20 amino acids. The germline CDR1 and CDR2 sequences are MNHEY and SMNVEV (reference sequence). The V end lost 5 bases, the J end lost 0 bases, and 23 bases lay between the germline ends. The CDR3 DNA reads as TGTGCCAGCAGTAAACGCGGACGGGACGGTTACCTCTCTGGGGCCAACGTCCTGACTTTC. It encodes CASSKRGRDGYLSGANVLTF.

The CDR3 region is CASSRSGGSYNEQFF. The CDR3 DNA follows: TGTGCCAGCAGCCGTAGCGGGGGGAGCTACAATGAGCAGTTCTTC. V is TRBV6-5 and J is TRBJ2-1; 10 bases match TRBD2. V lost 6 bases to trimming and J lost 3 bases; unmatched junction nucleotides: 5. This CDR3 comprises 15 residues. The germline CDR1 and CDR2 sequences are MNHEY and SVGAGI.

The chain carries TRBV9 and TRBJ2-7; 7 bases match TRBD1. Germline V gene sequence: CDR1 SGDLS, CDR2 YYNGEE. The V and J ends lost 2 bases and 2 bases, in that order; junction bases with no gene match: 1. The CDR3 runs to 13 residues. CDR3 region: CASSVGQTYEQYF. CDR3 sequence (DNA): TGTGCCAGCAGCGTGGGACAGACCTACGAGCAGTACTTC.

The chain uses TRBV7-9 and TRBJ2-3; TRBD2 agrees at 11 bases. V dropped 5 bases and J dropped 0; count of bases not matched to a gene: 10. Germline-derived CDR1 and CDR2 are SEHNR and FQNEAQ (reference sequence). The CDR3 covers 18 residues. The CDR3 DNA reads TGTGCCAGCAGCCCCCTTCCGGGACTAGCGGAGAGCACAGATACGCAGTATTTT. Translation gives CASSPLPGLAESTDTQYF.

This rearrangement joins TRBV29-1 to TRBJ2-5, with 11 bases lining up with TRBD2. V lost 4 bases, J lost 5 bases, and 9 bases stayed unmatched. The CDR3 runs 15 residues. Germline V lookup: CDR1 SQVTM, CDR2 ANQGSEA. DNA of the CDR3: TGCAGCGTTGGAGGGCTAGCGGGGGGCTGGGAGACCCAGTACTTC. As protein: CSVGGLAGGWETQYF.

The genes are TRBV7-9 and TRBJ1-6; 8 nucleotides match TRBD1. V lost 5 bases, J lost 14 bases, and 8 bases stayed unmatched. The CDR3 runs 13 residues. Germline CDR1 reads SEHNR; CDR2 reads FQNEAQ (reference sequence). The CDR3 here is CASSRPGTGALHF. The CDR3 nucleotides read TGTGCCAGCAGCCGGCCCGGGACAGGCGCCCTCCACTTT.

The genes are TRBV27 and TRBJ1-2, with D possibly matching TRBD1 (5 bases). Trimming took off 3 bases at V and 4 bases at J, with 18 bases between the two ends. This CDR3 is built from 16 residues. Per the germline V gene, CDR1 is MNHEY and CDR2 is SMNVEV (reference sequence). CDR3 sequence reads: CASSLTRGRLLYGYTF. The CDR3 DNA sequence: TGTGCCAGCAGTTTGACCCGGGGACGGCTGCTCTATGGCTACACCTTC.

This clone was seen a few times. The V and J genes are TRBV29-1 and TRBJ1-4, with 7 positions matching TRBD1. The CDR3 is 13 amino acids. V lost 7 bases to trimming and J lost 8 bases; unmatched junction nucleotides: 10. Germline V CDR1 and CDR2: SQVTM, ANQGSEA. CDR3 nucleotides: TGCAGCGCCAAACAGGGGTCGGAGGAAAAACTGTTTTTT. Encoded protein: CSAKQGSEEKLFF. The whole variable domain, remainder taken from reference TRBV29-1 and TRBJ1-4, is SAVISQKPSRDICQRGTSLTIQCQVDSQVTMMFWYRQQPGQSLTLIATANQGSEATYESGFVIDKFPISRPNLTFSTLTVSNMSPEDSSIYLCSAKQGSEEKLFFGSGTQLSVL.

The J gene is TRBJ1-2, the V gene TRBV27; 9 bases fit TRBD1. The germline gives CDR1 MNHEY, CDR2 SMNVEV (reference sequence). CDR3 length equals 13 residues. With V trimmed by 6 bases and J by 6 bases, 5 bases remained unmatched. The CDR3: CASRVQGADGYTF. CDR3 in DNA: TGTGCCAGCAGGGTACAGGGGGCCGATGGCTACACCTTC.

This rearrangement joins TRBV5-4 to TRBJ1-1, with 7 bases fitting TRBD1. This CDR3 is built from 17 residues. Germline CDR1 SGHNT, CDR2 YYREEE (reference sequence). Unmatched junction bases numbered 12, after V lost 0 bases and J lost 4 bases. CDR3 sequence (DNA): TGTGCCAGCAGCTTGGGACAGGGAGCCGATATGAGCACTGAAGCTTTCTTT. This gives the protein CASSLGQGADMSTEAFF.

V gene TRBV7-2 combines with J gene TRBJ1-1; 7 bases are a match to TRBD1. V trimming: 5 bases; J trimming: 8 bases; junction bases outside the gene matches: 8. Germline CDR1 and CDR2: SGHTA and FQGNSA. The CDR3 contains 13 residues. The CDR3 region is CASSQLLRGEAFF. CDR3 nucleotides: TGTGCCAGCAGCCAGCTACTCAGGGGGGAAGCTTTCTTT.

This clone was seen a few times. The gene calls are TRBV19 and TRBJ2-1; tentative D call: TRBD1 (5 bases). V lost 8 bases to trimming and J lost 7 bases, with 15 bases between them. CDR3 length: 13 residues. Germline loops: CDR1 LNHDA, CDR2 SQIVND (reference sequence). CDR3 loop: CASGAVGRNEQFF. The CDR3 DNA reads TGTGCCAGTGGCGCGGTGGGGCGTAATGAGCAGTTCTTC.

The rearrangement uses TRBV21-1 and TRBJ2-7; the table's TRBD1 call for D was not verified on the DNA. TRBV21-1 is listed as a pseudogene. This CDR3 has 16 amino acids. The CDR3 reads CASSNYDRGPSYEQYF. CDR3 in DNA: TGTGCCAGCAGCAACTACGACAGGGGACCCTCCTACGAGCAGTACTTC.

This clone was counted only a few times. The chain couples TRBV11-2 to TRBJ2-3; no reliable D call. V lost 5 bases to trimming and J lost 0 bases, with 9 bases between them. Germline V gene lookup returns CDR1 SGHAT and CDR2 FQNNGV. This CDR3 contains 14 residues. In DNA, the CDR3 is TGTGCCAGCAGCGTCCAGACTAGCACAGATACGCAGTATTTT. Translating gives CASSVQTSTDTQYF.

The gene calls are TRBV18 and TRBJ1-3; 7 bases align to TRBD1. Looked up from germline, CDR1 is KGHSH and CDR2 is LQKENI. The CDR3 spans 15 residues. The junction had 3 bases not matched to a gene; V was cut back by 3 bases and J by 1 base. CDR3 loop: CASSPQGQSGNTIYF. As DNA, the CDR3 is TGTGCCAGCTCACCCCAGGGACAGTCTGGAAACACCATATATTTT.

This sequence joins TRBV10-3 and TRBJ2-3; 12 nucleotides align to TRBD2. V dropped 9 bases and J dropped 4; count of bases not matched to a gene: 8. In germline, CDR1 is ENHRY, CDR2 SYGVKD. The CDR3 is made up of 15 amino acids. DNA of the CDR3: TGTGCCATTCGACTAGCGGGGGCAGGGGCAGATACGCAGTATTTT. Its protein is CAIRLAGAGADTQYF.

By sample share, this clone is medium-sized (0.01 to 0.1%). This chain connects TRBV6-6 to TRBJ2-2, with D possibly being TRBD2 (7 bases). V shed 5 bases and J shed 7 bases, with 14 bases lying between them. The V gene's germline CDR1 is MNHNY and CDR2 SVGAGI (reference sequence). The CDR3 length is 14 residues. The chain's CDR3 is CASSRGGSNGELFF. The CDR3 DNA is TGTGCCAGCAGTAGGGGGGGCAGTAACGGGGAGCTGTTTTTT.

The CDR3 DNA reads TGTGCCAGCAGCCCCAGGGTTTCGGAGACCCAGTACTTC. It specifies CASSPRVSETQYF. The chain employs TRBV14 and TRBJ2-5; tentatively, D is TRBD1 (5 bases). The CDR3 has 13 residues. From germline, CDR1 is SGHDN and CDR2 FVKESK. V gave up 4 bases and J gave up 5 bases, with 11 bases separating them.

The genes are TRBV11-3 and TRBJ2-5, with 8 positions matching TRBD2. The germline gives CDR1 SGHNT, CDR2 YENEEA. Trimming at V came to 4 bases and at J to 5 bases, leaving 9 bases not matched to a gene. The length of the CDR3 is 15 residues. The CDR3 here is CASSSGLVAAETQYF. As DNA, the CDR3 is TGTGCCAGCAGCTCGGGACTAGTTGCCGCCGAGACCCAGTACTTC.

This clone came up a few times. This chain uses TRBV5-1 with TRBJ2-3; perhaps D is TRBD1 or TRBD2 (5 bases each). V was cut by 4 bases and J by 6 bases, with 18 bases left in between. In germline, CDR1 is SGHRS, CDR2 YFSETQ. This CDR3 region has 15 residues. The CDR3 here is CASSQSGTASDTQYF. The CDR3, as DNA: TGCGCCAGCAGCCAATCCGGGACGGCGTCGGATACGCAGTATTTT.

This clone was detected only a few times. CDR3 nucleotide sequence: TGCGCCAGCAGCCAAGGGGCTAGCGGGAGTACAGATACGCAGTATTTT. It translates to CASSQGASGSTDTQYF. The chain combines TRBV4-3 with TRBJ2-3, with 10 bases identical to TRBD2. Germline values: CDR1 LGHNA, CDR2 YSLEER. CDR3 length: 16 amino acids. Trimming removed 1 base from V and 3 bases from J; junction bases left unmatched: 4.

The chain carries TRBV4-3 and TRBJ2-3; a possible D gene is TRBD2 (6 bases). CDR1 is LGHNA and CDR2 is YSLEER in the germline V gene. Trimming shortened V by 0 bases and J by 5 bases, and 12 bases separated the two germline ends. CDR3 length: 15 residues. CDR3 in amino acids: CASSQEGRRGDTQYF. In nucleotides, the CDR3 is TGCGCCAGCAGCCAAGAGGGGAGGCGGGGAGATACGCAGTATTTT.

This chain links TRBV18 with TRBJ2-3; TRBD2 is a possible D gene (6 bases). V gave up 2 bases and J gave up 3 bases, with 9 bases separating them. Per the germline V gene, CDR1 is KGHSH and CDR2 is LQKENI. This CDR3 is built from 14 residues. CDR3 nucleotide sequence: TGTGCCAGCTCACCAGCCGGGACTACAGATACGCAGTATTTT. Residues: CASSPAGTTDTQYF.

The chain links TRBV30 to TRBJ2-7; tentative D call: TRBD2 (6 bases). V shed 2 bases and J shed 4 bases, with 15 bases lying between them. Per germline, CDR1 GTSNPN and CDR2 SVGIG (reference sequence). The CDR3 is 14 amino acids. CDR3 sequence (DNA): TGTGCCTGGAGTTACCGTGCGGGGTGGTACGAGCAGTACTTC. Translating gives CAWSYRAGWYEQYF.

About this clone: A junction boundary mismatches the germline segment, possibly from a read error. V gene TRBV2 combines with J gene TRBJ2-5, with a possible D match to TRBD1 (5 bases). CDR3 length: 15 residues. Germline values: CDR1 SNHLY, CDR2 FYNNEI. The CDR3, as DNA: TGTGCCAGCCGTGAAACGCAGGGCAGTATCGAGACCCAGTACTTC. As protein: CASRETQGSIETQYF.

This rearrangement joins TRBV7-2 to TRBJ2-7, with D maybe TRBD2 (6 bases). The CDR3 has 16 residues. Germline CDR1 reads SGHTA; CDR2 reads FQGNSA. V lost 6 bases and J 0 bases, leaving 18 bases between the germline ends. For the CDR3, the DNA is TGTGCCAGCAGGCCGTCCTCGGCGGGGAGCTCCTACGAGCAGTACTTC. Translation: CASRPSSAGSSYEQYF.

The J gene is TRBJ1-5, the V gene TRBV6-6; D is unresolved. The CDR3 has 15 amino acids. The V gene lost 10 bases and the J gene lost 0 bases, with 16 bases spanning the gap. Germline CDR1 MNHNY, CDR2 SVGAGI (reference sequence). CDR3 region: CATTTNGDSNQPQHF. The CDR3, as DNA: TGTGCCACCACCACCAATGGGGATAGCAATCAGCCCCAGCATTTT.

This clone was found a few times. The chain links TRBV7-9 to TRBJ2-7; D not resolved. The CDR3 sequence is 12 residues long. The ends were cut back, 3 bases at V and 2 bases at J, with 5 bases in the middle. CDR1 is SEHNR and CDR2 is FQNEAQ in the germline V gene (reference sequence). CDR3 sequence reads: CASSFSAYEQYF. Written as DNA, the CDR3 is TGTGCCAGCAGCTTTTCAGCCTACGAGCAGTACTTC.

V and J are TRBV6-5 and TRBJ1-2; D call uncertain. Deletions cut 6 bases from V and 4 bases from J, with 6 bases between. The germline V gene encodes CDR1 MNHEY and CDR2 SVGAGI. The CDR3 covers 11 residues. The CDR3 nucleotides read TGTGCCAGCAGGCTCCTCTATGGCTACACCTTC. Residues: CASRLLYGYTF.

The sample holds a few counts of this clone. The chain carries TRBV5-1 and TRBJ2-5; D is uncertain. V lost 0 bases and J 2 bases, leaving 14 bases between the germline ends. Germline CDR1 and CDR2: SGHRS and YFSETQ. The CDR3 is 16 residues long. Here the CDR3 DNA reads TGCGCCAGCAGCTTGGGCGCAGGCGTTCTGCAAGAGACCCAGTACTTC. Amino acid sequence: CASSLGAGVLQETQYF. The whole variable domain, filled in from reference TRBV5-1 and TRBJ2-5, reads KAGVTQTPRYLIKTRGQQVTLSCSPISGHRSVSWYQQTPGQGLQFLFEYFSETQRNKGNFPGRFSGRQFSNSRSEMNVSTLELGDSALYLCASSLGAGVLQETQYFGPGTRLLVL.